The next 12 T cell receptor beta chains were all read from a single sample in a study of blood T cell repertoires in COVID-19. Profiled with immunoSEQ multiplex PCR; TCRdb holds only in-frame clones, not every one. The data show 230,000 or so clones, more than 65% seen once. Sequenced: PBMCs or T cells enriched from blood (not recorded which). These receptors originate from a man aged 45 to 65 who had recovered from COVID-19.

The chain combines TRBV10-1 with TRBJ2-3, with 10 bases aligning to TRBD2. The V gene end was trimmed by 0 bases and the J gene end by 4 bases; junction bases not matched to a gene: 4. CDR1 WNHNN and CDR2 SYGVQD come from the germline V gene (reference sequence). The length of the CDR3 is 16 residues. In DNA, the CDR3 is TGCGCCAGCAGTGAGTCTAGCGGGGGGTCCGCAGATACGCAGTATTTT. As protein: CASSESSGGSADTQYF.

The chain's CDR3 is CASTPGLVFGYTF. DNA of the CDR3: TGTGCCAGTACGCCAGGGCTTGTGTTCGGCTACACCTTC. The V call is TRBV19, the J call TRBJ1-2, with TRBD1 as a possible D gene (5 bases). Germline lookup yields CDR1 LNHDA and CDR2 SQIVND (reference sequence). The CDR3 loop spans 13 amino acids. V was trimmed by 7 bases and J by 8 bases, leaving 17 bases between them.

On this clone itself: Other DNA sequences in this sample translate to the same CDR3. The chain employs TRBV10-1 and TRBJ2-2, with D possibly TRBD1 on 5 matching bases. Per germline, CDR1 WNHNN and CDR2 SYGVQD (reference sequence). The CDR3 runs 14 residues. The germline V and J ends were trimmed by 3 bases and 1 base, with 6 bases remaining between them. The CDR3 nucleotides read TGCGCCAGCAGTGAAACAGGGAACACCGGGGAGCTGTTTTTT. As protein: CASSETGNTGELFF.

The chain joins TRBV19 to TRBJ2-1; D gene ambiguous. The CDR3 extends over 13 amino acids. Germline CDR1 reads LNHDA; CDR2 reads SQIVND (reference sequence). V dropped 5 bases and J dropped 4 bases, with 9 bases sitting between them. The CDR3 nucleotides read TGTGCCAGTAGTCTCGACTCGTACAATGAGCAGTTCTTC. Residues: CASSLDSYNEQFF.

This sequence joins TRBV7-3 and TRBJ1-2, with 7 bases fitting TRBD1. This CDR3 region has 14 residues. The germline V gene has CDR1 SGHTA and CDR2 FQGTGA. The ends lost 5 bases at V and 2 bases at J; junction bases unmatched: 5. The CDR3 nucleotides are TGTGCCAGCAGCCCCTCGACAGGGAACTATGGCTACACCTTC. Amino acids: CASSPSTGNYGYTF.

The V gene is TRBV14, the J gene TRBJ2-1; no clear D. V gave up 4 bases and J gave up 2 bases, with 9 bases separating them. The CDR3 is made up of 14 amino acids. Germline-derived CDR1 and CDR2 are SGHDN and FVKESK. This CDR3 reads CASSRVSPYNEQFF. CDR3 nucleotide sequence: TGTGCCAGCAGCCGCGTCTCTCCCTACAATGAGCAGTTCTTC.

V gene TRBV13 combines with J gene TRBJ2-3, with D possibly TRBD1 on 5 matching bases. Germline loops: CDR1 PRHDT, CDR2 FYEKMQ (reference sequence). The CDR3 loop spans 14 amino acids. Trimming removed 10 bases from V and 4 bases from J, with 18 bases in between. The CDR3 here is CATNRQLQSDTQYF. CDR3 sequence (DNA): TGTGCCACGAACCGACAGCTACAGTCAGATACGCAGTATTTT.

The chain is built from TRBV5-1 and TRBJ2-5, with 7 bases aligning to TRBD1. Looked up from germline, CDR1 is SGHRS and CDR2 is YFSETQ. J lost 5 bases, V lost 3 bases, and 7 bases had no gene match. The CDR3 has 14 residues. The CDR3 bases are TGCGCCAGCAGCTCAACAGGGGTCAGGGAGACCCAGTACTTC. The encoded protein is CASSSTGVRETQYF.

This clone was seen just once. Written as DNA, the CDR3 is TGTGCCAGCAGCTCAGCTGGGGGCCACTACGAGCAGTACTTC. Translation: CASSSAGGHYEQYF. The chain recombines TRBV5-6 with TRBJ2-7; weak D call: TRBD1 (6 bases). Germline V CDR1 and CDR2: SGHDT, YYEEEE. This CDR3 has 14 residues. V lost 3 bases to trimming and J lost 3 bases, with 13 bases between them.

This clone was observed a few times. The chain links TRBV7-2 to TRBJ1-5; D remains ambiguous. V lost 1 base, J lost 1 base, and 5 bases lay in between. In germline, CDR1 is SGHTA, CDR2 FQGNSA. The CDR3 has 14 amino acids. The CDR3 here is CASSLGESNQPQHF. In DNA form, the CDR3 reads TGTGCCAGCAGCTTAGGAGAAAGCAATCAGCCCCAGCATTTT.

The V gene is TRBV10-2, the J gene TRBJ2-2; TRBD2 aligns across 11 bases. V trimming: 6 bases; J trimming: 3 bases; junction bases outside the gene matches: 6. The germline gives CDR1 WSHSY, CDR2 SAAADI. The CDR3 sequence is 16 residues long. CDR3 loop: CASRPSGRTYTGELFF. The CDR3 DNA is TGCGCCAGCAGGCCTAGCGGGAGGACCTACACCGGGGAGCTGTTTTTT.

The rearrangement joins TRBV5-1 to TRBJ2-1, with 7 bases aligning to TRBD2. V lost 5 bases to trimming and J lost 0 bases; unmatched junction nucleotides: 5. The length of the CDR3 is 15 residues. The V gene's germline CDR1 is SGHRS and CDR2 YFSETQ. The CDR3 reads CASRHPGGSYNEQFF. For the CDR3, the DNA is TGCGCCAGCAGACATCCGGGGGGCTCCTACAATGAGCAGTTCTTC.